Described below is a single T cell receptor (beta chain) sequence and its context. What it recognizes is unknown. This entry belongs to a study of beta chain features in type 1 diabetes. About the study: Sorted cells numbering roughly 98,000,000 were examined across all samples.

Findings and caveats of the study: Compared to healthy donors, patients appeared to have naive, central memory and Treg TCRB repertoires that were more alike. Within each of all four CD4+ subsets, Type 1 diabetes patients had TCRB CDR3s that were moderately but significantly shorter.

Every bit of the isolated RNA underwent reverse transcription, so sequencing read expressed TCRB transcripts. Produced via immunoSEQ multiplex PCR; TCRdb's table is partial and in-frame only. The sample has 550,000 to 850,000 clones; roughly 13% are singletons. Central memory, naive, regulatory and stem cell-like memory CD4+ cells were sorted by CD45RO/CCR7/CD25/CD127/CD95/CD27. This TCR came from a man aged 18 to 29 with type 1 diabetes. Source material: naive CD4+ T cells from blood.

As DNA, the CDR3 is TGTGCCAGCAGTTTCCCCCGGGGCCGCGCGAACACTGAAGCTTTCTTT. It encodes CASSFPRGRANTEAFF. The V gene is TRBV27, the J gene TRBJ1-1, with D perhaps matching TRBD1 (5 bases). CDR3 length equals 16 residues. V was cut by 3 bases and J by 1 base, with 15 bases left in between. In germline, CDR1 is MNHEY, CDR2 SMNVEV (reference sequence).